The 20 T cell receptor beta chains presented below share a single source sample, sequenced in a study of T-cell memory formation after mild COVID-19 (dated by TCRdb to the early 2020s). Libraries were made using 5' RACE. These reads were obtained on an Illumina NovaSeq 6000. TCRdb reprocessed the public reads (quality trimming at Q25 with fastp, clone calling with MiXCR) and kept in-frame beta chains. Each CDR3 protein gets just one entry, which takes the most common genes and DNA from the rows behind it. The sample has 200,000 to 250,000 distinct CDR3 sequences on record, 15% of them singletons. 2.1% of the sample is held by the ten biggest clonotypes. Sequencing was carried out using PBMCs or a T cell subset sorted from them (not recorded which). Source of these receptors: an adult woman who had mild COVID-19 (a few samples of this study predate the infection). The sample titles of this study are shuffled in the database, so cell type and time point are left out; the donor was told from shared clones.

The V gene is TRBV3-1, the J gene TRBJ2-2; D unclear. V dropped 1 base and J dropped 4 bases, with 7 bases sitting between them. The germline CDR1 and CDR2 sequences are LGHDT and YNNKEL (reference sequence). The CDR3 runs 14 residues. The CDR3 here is CASSQAWFTGELFF. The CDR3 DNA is TGTGCCAGCAGCCAAGCCTGGTTCACCGGGGAGCTGTTTTTT.

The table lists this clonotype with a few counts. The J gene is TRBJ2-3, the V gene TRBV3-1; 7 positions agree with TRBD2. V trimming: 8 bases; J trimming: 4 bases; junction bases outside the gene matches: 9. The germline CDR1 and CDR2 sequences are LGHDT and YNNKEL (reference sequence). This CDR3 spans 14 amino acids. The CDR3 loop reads CASGRLAEADTQYF. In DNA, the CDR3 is TGTGCCAGCGGCAGACTAGCTGAGGCAGATACGCAGTATTTT.

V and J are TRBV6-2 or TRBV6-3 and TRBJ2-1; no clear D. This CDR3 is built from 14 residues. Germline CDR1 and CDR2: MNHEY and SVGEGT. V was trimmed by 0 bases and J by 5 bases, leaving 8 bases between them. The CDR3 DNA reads TGTGCCAGCAGTTACTCGGTCTCAGACAATGAGCAGTTCTTC. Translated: CASSYSVSDNEQFF.

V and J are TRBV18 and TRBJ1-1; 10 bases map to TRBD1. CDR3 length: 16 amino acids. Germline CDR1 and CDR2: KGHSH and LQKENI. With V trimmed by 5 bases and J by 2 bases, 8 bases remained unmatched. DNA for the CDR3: TGTGCCAGCTCAGCAGCTGGACAGGGGGTTAACACTGAAGCTTTCTTT. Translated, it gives CASSAAGQGVNTEAFF.

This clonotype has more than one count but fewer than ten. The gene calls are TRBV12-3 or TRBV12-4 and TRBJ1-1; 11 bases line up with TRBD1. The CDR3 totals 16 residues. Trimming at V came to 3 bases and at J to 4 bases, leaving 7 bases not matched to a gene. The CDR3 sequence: CASSFLDRGLRTEAFF. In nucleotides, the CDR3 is TGTGCCAGCAGTTTTTTGGACAGGGGGCTTCGCACTGAAGCTTTCTTT.

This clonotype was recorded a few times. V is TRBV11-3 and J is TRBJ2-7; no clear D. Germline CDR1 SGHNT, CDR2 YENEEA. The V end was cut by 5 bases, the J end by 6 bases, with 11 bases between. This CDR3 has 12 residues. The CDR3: CASSRSPGEQYF. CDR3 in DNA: TGTGCCAGCAGCCGTAGTCCGGGCGAGCAGTACTTC.

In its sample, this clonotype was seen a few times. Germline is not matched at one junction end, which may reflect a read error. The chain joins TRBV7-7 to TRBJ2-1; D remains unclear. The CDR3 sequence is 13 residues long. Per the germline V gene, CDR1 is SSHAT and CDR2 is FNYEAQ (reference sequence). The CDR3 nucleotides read TGTGCTAGCAGTCGTACTCTTAACAATGAGCAGTTCTTC. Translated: CASSRTLNNEQFF.

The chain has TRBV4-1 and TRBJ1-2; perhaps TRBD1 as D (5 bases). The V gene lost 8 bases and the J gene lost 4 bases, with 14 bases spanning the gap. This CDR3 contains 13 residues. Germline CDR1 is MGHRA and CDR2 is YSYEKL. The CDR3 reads CASAQGKSYGYTF. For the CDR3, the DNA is TGCGCCAGCGCCCAGGGCAAGAGCTATGGCTACACCTTC.

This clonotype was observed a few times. The CDR3 spells CAWSLTEPLFSYTF. The CDR3 DNA sequence: TGTGCCTGGAGTTTGACAGAACCACTCTTCAGCTACACCTTC. This chain uses TRBV30 with TRBJ1-2; D might be TRBD1 (5 bases). The CDR3 spans 14 residues. Deletions cut 2 bases from V and 9 bases from J, with 19 bases between. Per germline, CDR1 GTSNPN and CDR2 SVGIG (reference sequence).

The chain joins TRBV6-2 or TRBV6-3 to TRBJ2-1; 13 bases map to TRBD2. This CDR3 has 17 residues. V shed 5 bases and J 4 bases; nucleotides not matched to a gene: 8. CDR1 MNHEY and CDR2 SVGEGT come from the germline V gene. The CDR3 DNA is TGTGCCAGCAGTCCAACTAGCGGGAGGGCTATTTACAATGAGCAGTTCTTC. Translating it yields CASSPTSGRAIYNEQFF.

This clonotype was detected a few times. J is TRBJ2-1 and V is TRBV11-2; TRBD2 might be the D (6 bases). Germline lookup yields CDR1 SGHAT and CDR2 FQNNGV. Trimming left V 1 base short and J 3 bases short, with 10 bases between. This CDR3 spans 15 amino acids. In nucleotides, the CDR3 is TGTGCCAGCAGCTTAGTGGGCGGGATCTACAATGAGCAGTTCTTC. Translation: CASSLVGGIYNEQFF.

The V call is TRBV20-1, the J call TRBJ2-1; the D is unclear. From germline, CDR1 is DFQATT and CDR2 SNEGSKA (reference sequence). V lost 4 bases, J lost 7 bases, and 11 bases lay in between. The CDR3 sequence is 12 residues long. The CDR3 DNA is TGCAGTGCTAAGAAAGCGAGAAATGAGCAGTTCTTC. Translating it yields CSAKKARNEQFF.

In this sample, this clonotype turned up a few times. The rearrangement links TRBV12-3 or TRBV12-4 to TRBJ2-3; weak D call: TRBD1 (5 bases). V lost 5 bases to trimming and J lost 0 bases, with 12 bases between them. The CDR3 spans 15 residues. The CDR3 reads CASSARVSSTDTQYF. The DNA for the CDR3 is TGTGCCAGCAGTGCCAGGGTTTCGAGCACAGATACGCAGTATTTT.

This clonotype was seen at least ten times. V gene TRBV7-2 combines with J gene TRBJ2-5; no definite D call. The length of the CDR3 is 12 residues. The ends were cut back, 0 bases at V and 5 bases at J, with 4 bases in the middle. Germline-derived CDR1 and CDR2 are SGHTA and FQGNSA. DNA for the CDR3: TGTGCCAGCAGCTTAGCTCCTGAGACCCAGTACTTC. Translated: CASSLAPETQYF.

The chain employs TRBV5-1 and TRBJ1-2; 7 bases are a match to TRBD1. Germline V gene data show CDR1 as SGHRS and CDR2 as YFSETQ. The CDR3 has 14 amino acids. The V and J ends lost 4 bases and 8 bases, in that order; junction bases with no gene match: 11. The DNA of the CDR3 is TGCGCCAGCAGCCCCTCGGGACAGTCTATCGGCTACACCTTC. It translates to CASSPSGQSIGYTF.

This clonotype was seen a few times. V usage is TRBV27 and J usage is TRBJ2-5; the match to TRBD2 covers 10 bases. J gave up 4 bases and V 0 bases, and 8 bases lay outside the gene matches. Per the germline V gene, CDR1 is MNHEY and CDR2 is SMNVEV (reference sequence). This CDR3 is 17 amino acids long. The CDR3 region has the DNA TGTGCCAGCAGTTTATCGGGGACTAGCGTGTTCGGAGAGACCCAGTACTTC. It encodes CASSLSGTSVFGETQYF.

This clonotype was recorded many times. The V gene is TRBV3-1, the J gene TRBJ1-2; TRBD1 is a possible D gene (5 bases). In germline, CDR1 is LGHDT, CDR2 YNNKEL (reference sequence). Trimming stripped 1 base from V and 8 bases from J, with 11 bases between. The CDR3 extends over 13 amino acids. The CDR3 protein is CASSQGRDRGYTF. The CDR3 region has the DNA TGTGCCAGCAGCCAAGGGAGGGACCGAGGCTACACCTTC. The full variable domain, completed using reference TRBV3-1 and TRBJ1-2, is DTAVSQTPKYLVTQMGNDKSIKCEQNLGHDTMYWYKQDSKKFLKIMFSYNNKELIINETVPNRFSPKSPDKAHLNLHINSLELGDSAVYFCASSQGRDRGYTFGSGTRLTVV.

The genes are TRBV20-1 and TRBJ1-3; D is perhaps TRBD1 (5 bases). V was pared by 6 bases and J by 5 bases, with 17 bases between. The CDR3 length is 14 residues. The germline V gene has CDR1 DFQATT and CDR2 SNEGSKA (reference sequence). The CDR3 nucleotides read TGCAGTGCCATTCGGGAGGGACTAAGAAACACCATATATTTT. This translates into CSAIREGLRNTIYF.

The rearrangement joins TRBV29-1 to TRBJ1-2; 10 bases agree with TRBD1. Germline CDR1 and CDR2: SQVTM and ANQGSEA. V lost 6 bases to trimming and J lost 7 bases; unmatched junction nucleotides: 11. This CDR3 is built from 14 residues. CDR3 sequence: CSVAGTGVVSGYTF. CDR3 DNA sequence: TGCAGCGTAGCCGGGACAGGGGTTGTTAGTGGCTACACCTTC.

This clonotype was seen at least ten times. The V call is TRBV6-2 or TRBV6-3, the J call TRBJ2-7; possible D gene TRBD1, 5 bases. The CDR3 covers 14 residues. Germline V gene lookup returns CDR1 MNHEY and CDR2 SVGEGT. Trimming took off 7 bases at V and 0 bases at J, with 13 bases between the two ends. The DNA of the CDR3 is TGTGCCAGCACCTCAGGGCACCTCTCCTACGAGCAGTACTTC. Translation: CASTSGHLSYEQYF.